What follows are 6 T cell receptor beta chains derived from one specimen sequenced in a study of blood T cell repertoires in COVID-19. The assay was immunoSEQ multiplex PCR, and TCRdb's table has in-frame clones only and misses some. The table shows about 8,300 clones, with approximately 88% occurring only once. Sequences were obtained from peripheral blood. These TCRs come from a human donor in a cohort sampled during active COVID-19.

The chain is built from TRBV7-9 and TRBJ1-5, with no clear D. The CDR3 is made up of 13 amino acids. Trimming pared 0 bases from V and 3 bases from J, leaving 3 bases between. Germline CDR1 reads SEHNR; CDR2 reads FQNEAQ (reference sequence). The CDR3 nucleotides read TGTGCCAGCAGCTTAGCTCTCAATCAGCCCCAGCATTTT. It codes for CASSLALNQPQHF.

DNA for the CDR3: TGTGCCAGTAGCGGACAGGGCGAGACCCAGTACTTC. This translates into CASSGQGETQYF. This chain links TRBV19 with TRBJ2-5; the match to TRBD1 covers 8 bases. The CDR3 has 12 amino acids. J gave up 5 bases and V 6 bases, and 2 bases lay outside the gene matches. The germline V gene has CDR1 LNHDA and CDR2 SQIVND (reference sequence).

The genes are TRBV5-1 and TRBJ2-1, with 9 bases fitting TRBD2. This CDR3 spans 16 amino acids. V shed 0 bases and J 8 bases; nucleotides not matched to a gene: 9. The germline V gene has CDR1 SGHRS and CDR2 YFSETQ. CDR3 in DNA: TGCGCCAGCAGCTTGGTTCTAGCGGGACTTAGGGATGAGCAGTTCTTC. Translating gives CASSLVLAGLRDEQFF.

The V gene is TRBV28, the J gene TRBJ2-7, with 7 positions matching TRBD1. The CDR3 length is 13 residues. The V segment lost 6 bases and the J segment 3 bases; nucleotides outside the gene matches: 5. Germline CDR1 and CDR2: MDHEN and SYDVKM. The CDR3, as DNA: TGTGCCAGCAGCATCGGGACAGTCTACGAGCAGTACTTC. Protein: CASSIGTVYEQYF.

This clone was observed a single time. The V call is TRBV15, the J call TRBJ2-5; 8 nucleotides align to TRBD1. Germline V gene sequence: CDR1 LNHNV, CDR2 YYDKDF (reference sequence). This CDR3 has 16 residues. After removal of 4 bases from V and 1 base from J, the junction contained 8 bases not matched to a gene. Here the CDR3 DNA reads TGTGCCACCAGCATAGGACAGGGCAACTTCCAAGAGACCCAGTACTTC. This gives the protein CATSIGQGNFQETQYF. The entire variable domain, with the rest obtained from reference TRBV15 and TRBJ2-5, is as follows: DAMVIQNPRYQVTQFGKPVTLSCSQTLNHNVMYWYQQKSSQAPKLLFHYYDKDFNNEADTPDNFQSRRPNTSFCFLDIRSPGLGDTAMYLCATSIGQGNFQETQYFGPGTRLLVL.

This rearrangement joins TRBV5-1 to TRBJ1-1; D not resolved. In germline, CDR1 is SGHRS, CDR2 YFSETQ. V was clipped by 4 bases and J by 4 bases, with 14 bases between them. The CDR3 consists of 14 residues. The chain's CDR3 is CASSPTAEGTEAFF. CDR3 in DNA: TGCGCCAGCAGCCCCACAGCGGAAGGCACTGAAGCTTTCTTT.